Detailed here is one TCR beta chain. Its target is not known. These data belong to a study of CD4+ T cells in melanoma. Measured with immunoSEQ multiplex PCR; TCRdb has only the in-frame clones, and not every one. Among about 10,000 clones listed, more than 60% were seen once. V shed 3 bases and J shed 10 bases, with 17 bases lying between them. The CDR3 loop spans 14 amino acids. The germline CDR1 and CDR2 sequences are SGHNT and YYREEE (reference sequence). General observations from the study: Reportedly, melanoma neoantigen-specific CD4+ T cells showed varied differentiation states.

This sequence was found in a human donor with melanoma. V usage is TRBV5-4 and J usage is TRBJ2-1, with D possibly matching TRBD2 (6 bases). Sequencing used cells from a culture (not recorded whether cultured in vitro). The CDR3 DNA sequence: TGTGCCAGCAGCTCGACTGGCGGGGCTAGGGAGCAGTTCTTC. This translates into CASSSTGGAREQFF.